These 13 T cell receptor beta chains share one sample of origin, sequenced in a study of shared clonotypes between healthy human individuals. Only in-frame clones appear in the TCRdb table, and some are missing; sequencing was by immunoSEQ multiplex PCR. The sample lists about 2.4 million clones, 93% occurring once. The material sequenced was naive CD4+ T cells from PBMCs. Specified subset: CD45RA+ positively selected. Every receptor here comes from a man between 18 and 35 years old in good health. Some clones in this sample may be carry-over from other donors' samples.

The CDR3: CASSLSPQAYYEQYF. DNA of the CDR3: TGTGCCAGCAGTTTATCCCCCCAGGCCTACTACGAGCAGTACTTC. The chain uses TRBV27 and TRBJ2-7, with unresolved D. This CDR3 is 15 amino acids long. Germline-derived CDR1 and CDR2 are MNHEY and SMNVEV (reference sequence). The V end was cut by 0 bases, the J end by 3 bases, with 12 bases between.

This rearrangement joins TRBV4-1 to TRBJ2-5, with TRBD1 matching over 7 bases. V shed 4 bases and J 5 bases; nucleotides not matched to a gene: 7. The CDR3 has 14 residues. The V gene's germline CDR1 is MGHRA and CDR2 YSYEKL. CDR3 residues: CASSPRDRPETQYF. For the CDR3, the DNA is TGCGCCAGCAGCCCCCGGGACAGACCCGAGACCCAGTACTTC.

The CDR3 here is CASSDRAHEKLFF. Here the CDR3 DNA reads TGTGCCAGCAGTGACCGGGCTCATGAAAAACTGTTTTTT. The chain joins TRBV6-5 to TRBJ1-4; D uncertain. Germline CDR1 MNHEY, CDR2 SVGAGI. Trimming pared 5 bases from V and 6 bases from J, leaving 10 bases between. This CDR3 region has 13 residues.

The CDR3 DNA follows: TGTGCCAGCAAAAGCGGGAGTGGAACCGGGGAGCTGTTTTTT. This gives the protein CASKSGSGTGELFF. The genes are TRBV27 and TRBJ2-2; TRBD2 aligns across 8 bases. The CDR3 extends over 14 amino acids. After removal of 7 bases from V and 5 bases from J, the junction contained 6 bases not matched to a gene. CDR1 MNHEY and CDR2 SMNVEV come from the germline V gene (reference sequence).

The chain joins TRBV2 to TRBJ2-7, with D possibly TRBD1 on 6 matching bases. The germline V gene has CDR1 SNHLY and CDR2 FYNNEI. This CDR3 contains 15 residues. Deletions cut 1 base from V and 0 bases from J, with 10 bases between. The CDR3 loop reads CASSEVGTTSYEQYF. The CDR3 region has the DNA TGTGCCAGCAGTGAAGTCGGGACAACCTCCTACGAGCAGTACTTC.

CDR3 loop: CASSLLRGSTDTQYF. The CDR3 nucleotides are TGCGCCAGCAGCTTGTTGCGCGGCAGCACAGATACGCAGTATTTT. This chain links TRBV5-1 with TRBJ2-3; no definite D call. This CDR3 spans 15 amino acids. Trimming removed 1 base at V and 0 bases at J, with 9 bases between. Per germline, CDR1 SGHRS and CDR2 YFSETQ.

The CDR3 here is CASSLQWEWSYEQYF. The CDR3 nucleotides read TGCGCCAGCAGCTTACAATGGGAGTGGTCCTACGAGCAGTACTTC. This chain links TRBV5-1 with TRBJ2-7; D possibly corresponds to TRBD2 (5 bases). This CDR3 contains 15 residues. Germline V gene data show CDR1 as SGHRS and CDR2 as YFSETQ. Trimming stripped 2 bases from V and 1 base from J, with 13 bases between.

The genes are TRBV20-1 and TRBJ1-2; no definite D call. With 8 bases removed from V and 3 bases from J, the gap between germline ends came to 7 bases. This CDR3 has 10 residues. Germline assignment: CDR1 DFQATT and CDR2 SNEGSKA (reference sequence). The CDR3 protein is CSSFDYGYTF. DNA of the CDR3: TGCAGTAGCTTTGACTATGGCTACACCTTC.

The rearrangement links TRBV9 to TRBJ2-7; weak D call: TRBD1 (5 bases). Trimming stripped 0 bases from V and 8 bases from J, with 15 bases between. CDR3 length: 14 amino acids. Germline CDR1 and CDR2: SGDLS and YYNGEE. CDR3 sequence reads: CASSVGSGPKKQYF. The CDR3 DNA is TGTGCCAGCAGCGTAGGGTCAGGGCCGAAGAAGCAGTACTTC.

The chain has TRBV5-6 and TRBJ2-3, with D perhaps TRBD1 (6 bases). Trimming cost V 4 bases and J 3 bases, with 15 bases left between them. Germline V gene lookup returns CDR1 SGHDT and CDR2 YYEEEE. This CDR3 is built from 15 residues. The CDR3 is CASSPGQLDTDTQYF. The CDR3 DNA is TGTGCCAGCAGCCCTGGACAGCTCGATACAGATACGCAGTATTTT.

The gene calls are TRBV28 and TRBJ1-1; 7 nucleotides line up with TRBD1. Germline-derived CDR1 and CDR2 are MDHEN and SYDVKM. CDR3 length: 18 residues. V shed 5 bases and J 0 bases; nucleotides not matched to a gene: 15. In DNA form, the CDR3 reads TGTGCCAGCAGTCGTATCAGACAGGGTCAAGGGATGAACACTGAAGCTTTCTTT. Its protein is CASSRIRQGQGMNTEAFF.

The chain links TRBV4-2 to TRBJ2-1, with D possibly being TRBD1 or TRBD2 (6 bases each). V dropped 1 base and J dropped 9 bases, with 13 bases sitting between them. In germline, CDR1 is LGHNA, CDR2 YNFKEQ. CDR3 size: 14 residues. Written as DNA, the CDR3 is TGTGCCAGCAGCCAAGCTTCCGGGGGCGGTGAGCAGTTCTTC. It codes for CASSQASGGGEQFF.

A single count supports this clone. The V call is TRBV11-2, the J call TRBJ2-1; a possible D gene is TRBD2 (5 bases). V was shortened by 0 bases and J by 7 bases, with 7 bases between the two germline ends. The CDR3 has 13 amino acids. Looked up from germline, CDR1 is SGHAT and CDR2 is FQNNGV. For the CDR3, the DNA is TGTGCCAGCAGCTTAGAGCGGAGGAATGAGCAGTTCTTC. Translating gives CASSLERRNEQFF.